This T cell receptor beta chain was found in a study of cytomegalovirus exposure and HLA in healthy donors. Researchers ran the PCR with 60 Vbeta and 13 Jbeta primers. Clones were read by immunoSEQ multiplex PCR, and TCRdb kept only the in-frame ones, dropping some. The data contain around 130,000 clones, approximately 80% of them singletons. As concerns this clone: Its matching antigen is unknown.

Study observations and caveats: An analysis done earlier found most TCR beta V segments productive about 87% or about 30% of the time.

Germline loops: CDR1 LNHDA, CDR2 SQIVND (reference sequence). Trimming stripped 3 bases from V and 0 bases from J, with 11 bases between. The CDR3 covers 15 residues. The rearrangement joins TRBV19 to TRBJ1-1; the D gene is possibly TRBD1 (5 bases). The specimen was PBMCs. The sequence came from a young man in good health and CMV-seropositive. The DNA of the CDR3 is TGTGCCAGTAGTATGACAGCGCGCATGAACACTGAAGCTTTCTTT. Translated: CASSMTARMNTEAFF.